This T cell receptor beta chain was observed in a study of blood T cell repertoires in COVID-19. Looking at the study overall: Samples representing acute and convalescent COVID-19 were sourced from the United States, Italy and Spain.

Clones were sequenced by immunoSEQ multiplex PCR, and TCRdb holds only the in-frame ones, with some missing. Of 250,000 to 300,000 clones detected, 88% appear once; the ten largest clones hold about 1%. The sequence was obtained from a woman in her 40s who had recovered from COVID-19. Sequences were obtained from peripheral blood.

This CDR3 is CASSIGGTGLRNEQFF. The CDR3, as DNA: TGTGCCAGTAGTATAGGAGGGACAGGGCTTCGCAATGAGCAGTTCTTC. J is TRBJ2-1 and V is TRBV19, with 9 bases identical to TRBD1. V shed 1 base and J 6 bases; nucleotides not matched to a gene: 7. CDR1 is LNHDA, CDR2 SQIVND, per germline (reference sequence). This CDR3 region has 16 residues.